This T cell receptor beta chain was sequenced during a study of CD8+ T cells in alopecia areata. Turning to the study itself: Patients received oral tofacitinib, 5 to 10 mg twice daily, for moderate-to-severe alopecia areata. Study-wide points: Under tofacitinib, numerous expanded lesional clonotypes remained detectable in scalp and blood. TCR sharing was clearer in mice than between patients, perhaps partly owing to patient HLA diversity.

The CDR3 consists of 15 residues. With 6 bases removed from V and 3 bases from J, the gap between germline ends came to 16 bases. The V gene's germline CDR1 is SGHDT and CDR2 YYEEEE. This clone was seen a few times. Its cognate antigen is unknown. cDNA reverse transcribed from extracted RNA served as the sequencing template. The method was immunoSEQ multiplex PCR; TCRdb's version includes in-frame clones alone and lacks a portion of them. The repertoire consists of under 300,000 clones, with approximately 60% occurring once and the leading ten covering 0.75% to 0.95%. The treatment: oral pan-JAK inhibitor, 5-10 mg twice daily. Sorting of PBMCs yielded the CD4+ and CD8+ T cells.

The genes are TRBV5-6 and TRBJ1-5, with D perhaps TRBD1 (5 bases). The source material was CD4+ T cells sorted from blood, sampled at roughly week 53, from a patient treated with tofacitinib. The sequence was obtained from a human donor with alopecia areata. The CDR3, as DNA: TGTGCCAGCAACAATTGGGGGTCGGTCAATCAGCCCCAGCATTTT. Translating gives CASNNWGSVNQPQHF.